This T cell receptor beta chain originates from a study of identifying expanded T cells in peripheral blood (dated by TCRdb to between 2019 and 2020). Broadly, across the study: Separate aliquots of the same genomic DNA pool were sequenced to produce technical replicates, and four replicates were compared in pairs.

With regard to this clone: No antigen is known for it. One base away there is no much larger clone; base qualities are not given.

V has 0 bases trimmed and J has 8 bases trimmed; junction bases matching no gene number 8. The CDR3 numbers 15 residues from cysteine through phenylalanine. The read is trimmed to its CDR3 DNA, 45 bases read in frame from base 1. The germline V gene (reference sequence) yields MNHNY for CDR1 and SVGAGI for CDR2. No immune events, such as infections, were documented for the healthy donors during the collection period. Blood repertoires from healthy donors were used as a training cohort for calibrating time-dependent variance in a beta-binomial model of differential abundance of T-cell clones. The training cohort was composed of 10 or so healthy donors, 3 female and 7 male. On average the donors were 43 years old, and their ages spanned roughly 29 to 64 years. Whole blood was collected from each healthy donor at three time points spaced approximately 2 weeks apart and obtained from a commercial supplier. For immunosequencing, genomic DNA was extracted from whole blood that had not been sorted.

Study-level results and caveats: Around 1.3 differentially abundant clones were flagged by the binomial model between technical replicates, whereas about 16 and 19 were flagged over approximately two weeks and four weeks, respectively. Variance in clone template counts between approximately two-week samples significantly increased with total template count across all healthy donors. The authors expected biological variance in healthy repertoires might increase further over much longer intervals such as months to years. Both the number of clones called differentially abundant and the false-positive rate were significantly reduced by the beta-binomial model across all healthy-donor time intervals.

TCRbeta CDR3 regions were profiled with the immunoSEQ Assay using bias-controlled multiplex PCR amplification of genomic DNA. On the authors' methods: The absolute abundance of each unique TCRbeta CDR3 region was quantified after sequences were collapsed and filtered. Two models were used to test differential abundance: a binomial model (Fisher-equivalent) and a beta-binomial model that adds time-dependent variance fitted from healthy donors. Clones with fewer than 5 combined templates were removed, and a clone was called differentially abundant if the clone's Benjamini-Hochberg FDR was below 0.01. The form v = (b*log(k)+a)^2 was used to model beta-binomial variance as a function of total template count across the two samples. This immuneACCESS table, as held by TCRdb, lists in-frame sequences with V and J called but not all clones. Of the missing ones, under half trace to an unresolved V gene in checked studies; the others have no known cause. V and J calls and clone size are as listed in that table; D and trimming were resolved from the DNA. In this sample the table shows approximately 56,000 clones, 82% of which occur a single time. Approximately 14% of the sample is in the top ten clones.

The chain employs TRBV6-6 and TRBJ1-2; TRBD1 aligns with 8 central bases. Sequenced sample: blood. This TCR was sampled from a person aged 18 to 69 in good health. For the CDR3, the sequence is CASSYSDRVFGGYTF. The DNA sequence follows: TGTGCCAGCAGTTACTCGGACAGGGTTTTCGGCGGCTACACCTTC.